The T cell receptor beta chain described here comes from a study of cytomegalovirus exposure and HLA in healthy donors (TCRdb year 2017). Regarding the complete study: An earlier analysis of roughly 610 of the donors reported over 250 Gb of sequence data and around 120 million unique TCR beta sequences obtained from about 200 million T cells. An early release that covered roughly 600 HLA-typed donors contained 300 to 350 gigabases of sequencing data and 65 million to 100 million unique TCR sequences. Of the 398 genotyped donors, 65% to 90% fell in the genetic ancestry cluster associated with self-reported Caucasian donors. The aim of the study was to test whether cataloging public T cell receptors could identify signatures of past pathogen exposure. Using immunosequencing, the study profiled T cell repertoires from 550 to 750 subjects and related those repertoires to cytomegalovirus serostatus. A separate validation cohort of roughly 130 different subjects was used in addition to the 666-subject first cohort. High-throughput TCR immunosequencing, statistical association of individual TCRs with disease status, and machine learning were combined to predict cytomegalovirus infection status. To study patterns of TCR occurrence, a later analysis re-analyzed previously published TCR beta repertoires from 550 to 800 donors and added high-resolution HLA genotyping. Rather than drawing on any new phenotypic data, the later analysis identified candidate immune exposures from TCR beta sequences and the way those sequences occurred across donors. In an earlier analysis of a few hundred of the donors, high-throughput TCR beta sequencing was used to judge whether each TCR beta V gene segment behaved as functional or pseudogenic. Donor age, sex, ethnicity and CMV serostatus were compiled together with the repertoire data. A later genetic analysis took genome-wide SNP genotypes for about 60% of the roughly 670 donors and used that subset as a discovery cohort. Every discovery cohort repertoire had been produced on one sequencing platform. Both class I and class II loci were covered by HLA typing, at four-digit resolution. Typing coverage differed by locus: A, B, C, DRB1 and DQB1 were typed in roughly 620-640 donors, DQA1 in 500 to 550, DPA1 in approximately 610, and DPB1 in approximately 450. Several DR-DQ haplotypes were handled as single units for association and clustering because linkage in the cohort was strong. On average, about 240,000 unique TCR beta nucleotide sequences were sequenced per donor among 398 genotyped donors of the cohort, with approximately 18% of those sequences being non-productive. Overall results and qualifications from the work: In an earlier analysis of a few hundred of the donors, most TCR beta V segments were observed in productive rearrangements about 87% or about 30% of the time, broadly matching IMGT annotations. Correlated functional status among segregating V segments might reflect linkage disequilibrium, but an unknown experimental factor could not be ruled out. A further reported finding was that TCR beta sequences accurately predicted the HLA-A and HLA-B alleles for most subjects in the first cohort. The study listed 164 TCR beta chains as associated with cytomegalovirus. In a later analysis, more than 15,000 TCR beta sequences were associated with specific HLA alleles at a false discovery rate of 0.05. A few of the identified cytomegalovirus-associated TCR beta chains were confirmed in vitro to be specific for cytomegalovirus antigens. Most CMV-associated TCR beta chains appeared to be HLA-restricted in a later analysis, and the HLA associations seemed to be driven largely by CMV exposure. According to a later analysis, TCR association rates differed among HLA loci, with DRB1 alleles showing the most associated TCRs and HLA-C alleles showing the fewest. Because some donors lacked HLA typing at each locus, the association tests relied only on the typed subset. A later genetic analysis reported fewer N-insertions in productive TCRs among donors in an Asian-associated ancestry cluster than the approximately 670-donor mean. An association between a missense DCLRE1C variant and V-gene and J-gene trimming of TCR beta chains was found in a later genetic analysis and replicated in an independent cohort. In a later analysis, several top co-occurrence clusters were reported to appear linked to parvovirus B19, influenza, CMV and Epstein-Barr virus. Across donors, most TCR sequences were observed very rarely, whereas some public TCRs were present in many individuals. A cluster of highly shared sequence variants was judged likely to represent a technical artifact of the sequencing pipeline. According to the authors, the approach could potentially be generalized to other disease states and immunological phenotypes. Cytomegalovirus status was reported to be diagnosed by the classifier with high specificity and sensitivity in both the original and validation cohorts. The presence/absence analyses assumed that sequencing depth was roughly uniform across donors, and that assumption may not be true. The earlier analysis of 450 to 700 of the donors excluded 15 to 20 rarely observed V segments, including chromosome 9 orphons, because counts were too low. This cohort had only TCR beta chains sequenced, and the lack of alpha or paired-chain data limited which features could be detected. Immune exposure information for the cohort was limited to CMV serostatus. Strong co-occurrence of HLA alleles, especially DR and DQ, made assigning TCR associations to individual alleles difficult. Compared with equally common non-associated chains, HLA-associated TCR beta chains in a later analysis were more clonally expanded and had lower generation probabilities.

The cohort consisted of 650 to 850 healthy bone marrow donors. All cohort members were sampled while nominally healthy, although unrecorded immune exposures were likely present. The donor tested CMV seropositive and was one of the 289 seropositive cohort members. Every donor gave a peripheral blood sample, and the peripheral blood mononuclear cells from that sample were used for TCR beta sequencing. The Qiagen DNeasy Blood Extraction Kit was used to extract genomic DNA from the blood cell samples. Of note for this clone: Its binding antigen is unknown. The sample holds no much larger clone one base away, and base qualities are not on file.

The receptor library was made with the immunoSEQ multiplex PCR assay. For the multiplex PCR, a mixture combining 60 forward primers for TCR Vbeta segments and 13 reverse primers for TCR Jbeta segments was used. A multiplex PCR assay on genomic DNA amplified the CDR3 region of rearranged TCR beta genes. Amplified TCR beta libraries were sequenced as 87-base-pair reads on the Illumina HiSeq System. As for the authors' bioinformatics: A later analysis tallied tens of millions of unique TCR beta chains across the roughly 610 repertoires, and roughly 11 million of those chains were shared by two or more donors. Raw reads were error-corrected and collapsed into unique sequences with a nearest-neighbor algorithm that merged closely related sequences to remove PCR and sequencing errors. Alignment of CDR3 sequences to IMGT reference sequences was used to assign V, D and J gene segments. For a sequence to be retained, at least a six-nucleotide match to both a V gene segment and a J gene segment was required. A rearrangement was called productive if the CDR3 had no stop codons and remained in frame with V and J, and every other rearrangement was called non-productive. Following IMGT convention, CDR3 was defined as the stretch from the second conserved V-encoded cysteine up to the conserved J-encoded phenylalanine. The earlier analysis of some 580 of the donors excluded any sequence lacking an unambiguous match to a single V gene segment. In an earlier analysis of some 590 of the donors, a V segment was called functional when productive rearrangements were above 56.7%, and segregating when the standard deviation between donors exceeded 5%. A statistical classification framework was built to diagnose cytomegalovirus status from the catalog of TCR beta chain sequences. In a later analysis, V and J genes were assigned by comparing TCR nucleotide sequences against IMGT/GENE-DB human TR gene sequences. The TCRdist pipeline was used in a later analysis to assign CDR3 sequences and most-parsimonious VDJ recombination scenarios. In a later analysis, each TCR beta chain was defined by its CDR3 amino acid sequence together with its V-gene family, and reads lacking a unique V-gene family were excluded. A later analysis removed 550 to 650 highly shared, low-generation-probability nucleotide sequences to deal with suspected cross-contamination and a sequencing artifact. For each public chain, a later analysis derived a clonal expansion index from normalized ranks of inferred template counts within each repertoire. In a later analysis, generation probabilities were computed with a VDJ recombination model fitted to out-of-frame rearrangements, and the resulting probabilities were checked against IGoR. In a later analysis, TCR-TCR, TCR-HLA and TCR-CMV co-occurrence was scored with hypergeometric tests, and a repertoire-size bias correction was applied to TCR pairs. A later analysis estimated false discovery rates by permuting HLA or CMV assignments 20 times. A later analysis grouped co-occurring TCRs with DBSCAN, adding TCRdist sequence similarity when clustering within HLA-allele-positive subsets. For co-occurrence clustering, repertoires with fewer than 30,000 or more than 120,000 public chains were excluded, along with about five repertoires with anomalous nucleotide sharing. The clones in this table, taken by TCRdb from immuneACCESS, are in-frame only. Not every clone is retained; where verified, under half of the shortfall comes from an unresolved V gene, and the cause of the rest is unknown. The V and J calls and the clone size are those of that table, but D and trimming were determined from the DNA. The sample data list roughly 180,000 clones, and 70% to 90% of these were observed just once. Of the sample, 7.5% to 10% is held by the ten largest clones.

The material sequenced was PBMCs. The clonotype was recovered from a man aged 18-30 years in good health and CMV-seropositive.

The DNA sequence follows: TGTGCCAGCAGTGAGCCCTCGGGGAACGGGGATGAAAAACTGTTTTTT. Protein translation: CASSEPSGNGDEKLFF. The V and J genes are TRBV25-1 and TRBJ1-4; the D gene is unclear. Relative to germline, V is 3 bases shorter and J is 6 bases shorter, with 17 bases between their ends. Sequences MGHDK (CDR1) and SYGVNS (CDR2) are obtained from the germline V gene. CDR3 length: 16 amino acids, cysteine to phenylalanine. The CDR3 DNA has 48 bases and is translated from base 1. Supplemented by the reference TRBV25-1 and TRBJ1-4 proteins around the CDR3, the complete variable domain is EADIYQTPRYLVIGTGKKITLECSQTMGHDKMYWYQQDPGMELHLIHYSYGVNSTEKGDLSSESTVSRIRTEHFPLTLESARPSHTSQYLCASSEPSGNGDEKLFFGSGTQLSVL.